This T cell receptor beta chain was found in a study of T cells in Graves' hyperthyroidism and ophthalmopathy. Researchers amplified the TCR beta CDR3 regions from RNA transcripts. TCR CDR3 regions were first amplified by RT-PCR with HTBI primers. TCRdb analysed the multiplex PCR reads with MiXCR anew, one entry per CDR3 protein. Of 300,000 to 400,000 distinct CDR3 sequences in the sample, approximately 14% were seen once. This clonotype was observed many times. Sequencing was performed on blood. The receptor's source is a woman younger than 45 with Graves' ophthalmopathy.

CDR3 DNA sequence: TGCGCCAGCAGCTTGGATGGGCAGGGGTGGATTAGCTCCTACAATGAGCAGTTCTTC. Translated: CASSLDGQGWISSYNEQFF. The V gene is TRBV5-1, the J gene TRBJ2-1; weak D call: TRBD1 (6 bases). The CDR3 is 19 residues long. V was clipped by 0 bases and J by 0 bases, with 19 bases between them. The V gene's germline CDR1 is SGHRS and CDR2 YFSETQ.